Listed below are T cell receptor beta chains from one sample, sequenced in a study of beta chain features in type 1 diabetes. TCRdb keeps only in-frame clones here, not all; method: immunoSEQ multiplex PCR. The data hold 250,000 to 350,000 clones, with over 11% observed a single time. The material sequenced was naive CD4+ T cells from blood. These TCRs come from a young man with type 1 diabetes. Both conserved end residues are trimmed from each CDR3. Fields, in order: V gene, J gene, clone size, CDR3 protein. Part of the rows lack a size; the others show once, few, many or a class for expanded clones.

V: TRBV5-1; J: TRBJ2-5; size: .; CDR3: ASSLGTSGTQETQY
V: TRBV6-6; J: TRBJ1-5; size: few; CDR3: ASSYSLQPQH
V: TRBV5-1; J: TRBJ2-7; size: few; CDR3: ASSLYFGVVNEQY
V: TRBV7-8; J: TRBJ1-5; size: once; CDR3: ASSGWGQGGQPQH
V: TRBV29-1; J: TRBJ2-5; size: many; CDR3: SVESRRQETQY
V: TRBV5-1; J: TRBJ2-3; size: few; CDR3: ASSLDTTPDTQY
V: TRBV5-1; J: TRBJ2-5; size: few; CDR3: ASSLGLPEETQY
V: TRBV2; J: TRBJ1-1; size: few; CDR3: ASSNREIAEAF
V: TRBV5-4; J: TRBJ2-1; size: few; CDR3: ASSYDRPNEQF
V: TRBV11-1; J: TRBJ2-7; size: few; CDR3: ASSLGLTKSGEQY
V: TRBV4-2; J: TRBJ2-1; size: few; CDR3: ASSTPSYNEQF
V: TRBV29-1; J: TRBJ2-1; size: .; CDR3: SVVGQGVGNEQF
V: TRBV7-9; J: TRBJ2-1; size: few; CDR3: ASSSGTSQF
V: TRBV27; J: TRBJ1-1; size: few; CDR3: ASTGQGAAEAF
V: TRBV12-5; J: TRBJ2-1; size: once; CDR3: ASGLTYNEQF
V: TRBV9; J: TRBJ2-7; size: .; CDR3: ASSEMGQGGEQY
V: TRBV7-2; J: TRBJ2-1; size: few; CDR3: ASSLVGTSNNEQF
V: TRBV14; J: TRBJ2-5; size: .; CDR3: ASSQGRIMETQY
V: TRBV7-9; J: TRBJ2-2; size: few; CDR3: ASSRQGDTGELF
V: TRBV9; J: TRBJ2-3; size: few; CDR3: ASSHSSSGTSGRASADTQY
V: TRBV28; J: TRBJ1-5; size: .; CDR3: ASSSPQGNQPQH
V: TRBV7-9; J: TRBJ1-1; size: .; CDR3: ASSSTGQGFSEAF
V: TRBV29-1; J: TRBJ2-6; size: few; CDR3: SVAVGSSGANVLT
V: TRBV7-9; J: TRBJ2-6; size: .; CDR3: ASSTTGSGANVLT
V: TRBV5-4; J: TRBJ2-5; size: few; CDR3: ASSLDSSPEY
V: TRBV29-1; J: TRBJ2-1; size: few; CDR3: SGRTASNEQF
V: TRBV7-2; J: TRBJ2-5; size: .; CDR3: ASSLVGGTSLETQY
V: TRBV6-5; J: TRBJ2-1; size: few; CDR3: ASSYSGVAGYNEQF
V: TRBV15; J: TRBJ2-3; size: few; CDR3: ATSRDPGDSSGPPTDTQY
V: TRBV25-1; J: TRBJ2-1; size: .; CDR3: ASSERRASYNEQF
V: TRBV4-3; J: TRBJ2-7; size: few; CDR3: ASSQDYPQSYEQY
V: TRBV7-2; J: TRBJ1-2; size: .; CDR3: ASSLEGRSGGGYT
V: TRBV19; J: TRBJ1-1; size: few; CDR3: ASARTGGDTEAF
V: TRBV5-1; J: TRBJ2-5; size: .; CDR3: ASSGQGPFQETQY
V: TRBV25-1; J: TRBJ2-1; size: .; CDR3: ASSETYRGWDEQF
V: TRBV18; J: TRBJ2-1; size: .; CDR3: ASSPRTGGYNEQF
V: TRBV25-1; J: TRBJ2-7; size: few; CDR3: ASSRQGSYEQY
V: TRBV2; J: TRBJ1-5; size: .; CDR3: ASSDRTGLNQPQH
V: TRBV5-4; J: TRBJ2-5; size: .; CDR3: ASSLQGNGETQY
V: TRBV2; J: TRBJ2-7; size: few; CDR3: ASAGGQTLAYEQY
V: TRBV6-4; J: TRBJ2-1; size: .; CDR3: ASSGGTSGIQF